This entry lists 20 T cell receptor beta chains sequenced from one sample in a study of cytomegalovirus exposure and HLA in healthy donors. Sequencing was performed with immunoSEQ multiplex PCR; in TCRdb, only in-frame clones are kept and a portion is missing. The sample comprises 150,000 to 200,000 clones, just under 90% of which are singletons, and more than 1.3% rests with the top ten. Material: PBMCs. The source is a woman aged 25 to 39 in good health and CMV-seronegative.

The chain couples TRBV23-1 to TRBJ1-2, with D possibly matching TRBD1 (5 bases). TRBV23-1 is known as an ORF, though its function is uncertain. Trimming removed 0 bases from V and 4 bases from J, with 18 bases in between. CDR3 length: 17 residues. CDR3 DNA sequence: TGCGCCAGCAGTCAATCGGCAGGGCCAAGAATAGTCTATGGCTACACCTTC. Its translation is CASSQSAGPRIVYGYTF.

The chain links TRBV5-1 to TRBJ2-7; the match to TRBD1 covers 7 bases. This CDR3 is 15 amino acids long. Germline assignment: CDR1 SGHRS and CDR2 YFSETQ. V lost 0 bases, J lost 6 bases, and 9 bases stayed unmatched. CDR3 sequence reads: CASSLEQGSIGEQYF. CDR3 DNA sequence: TGCGCCAGCAGCTTGGAACAGGGGAGTATTGGCGAGCAGTACTTC.

J is TRBJ2-7 and V is TRBV9, with 8 bases that match TRBD1. The CDR3 runs 17 residues. The germline gives CDR1 SGDLS, CDR2 YYNGEE. The junction had 8 bases not matched to a gene; V was cut back by 0 bases and J by 0 bases. CDR3 in DNA: TGTGCCAGCAGCGTAGCCCCAGGGACAGGATTCTCCTACGAGCAGTACTTC. Encoded protein: CASSVAPGTGFSYEQYF. Full variable domain (remainder filled in from reference TRBV9 and TRBJ2-7): DSGVTQTPKHLITATGQRVTLRCSPRSGDLSVYWYQQSLDQGLQFLIQYYNGEERAKGNILERFSAQQFPDLHSELNLSSLELGDSALYFCASSVAPGTGFSYEQYFGPGTRLTVT.

This rearrangement joins TRBV5-1 to TRBJ2-5; the D gene is possibly TRBD2 (5 bases). The germline gives CDR1 SGHRS, CDR2 YFSETQ. V was shortened by 4 bases and J by 4 bases, with 11 bases between the two germline ends. This CDR3 has 13 amino acids. The CDR3 sequence: CASSPGLRETQYF. The CDR3 DNA follows: TGCGCCAGCAGCCCCGGACTGCGAGAGACCCAGTACTTC.

This chain links TRBV7-9 with TRBJ2-7; tentatively, D is TRBD1 (6 bases). The CDR3 is 15 residues long. Germline values: CDR1 SEHNR, CDR2 FQNEAQ (reference sequence). Trimming took 1 base from V and 1 from J, leaving 11 bases between them. The CDR3 is CASSLVPGVSYEQYF. Written as DNA, the CDR3 is TGTGCCAGCAGCTTAGTTCCAGGGGTATCCTACGAGCAGTACTTC.

This chain links TRBV4-3 with TRBJ2-1, with D unresolved. V shed 5 bases and J shed 7 bases, with 15 bases lying between them. Germline lookup yields CDR1 LGHNA and CDR2 YSLEER. This CDR3 contains 14 residues. The CDR3 bases are TGCGCCAGCAGCGAAGGTTTGCCAGGTAATGAGCAGTTCTTC. Protein sequence: CASSEGLPGNEQFF.

This clone was seen a single time. The chain has TRBV4-1 and TRBJ1-4; no reliable D call. This CDR3 contains 15 residues. Germline lookup yields CDR1 MGHRA and CDR2 YSYEKL. Trimming left V 0 bases short and J 7 bases short, with 12 bases between. For the CDR3, the DNA is TGCGCCAGCAGCCAAGAAGGGAGAAAACTTGAAAAACTGTTTTTT. Its protein product is CASSQEGRKLEKLFF.

This chain links TRBV27 with TRBJ2-3; perhaps TRBD2 as D (5 bases). With 4 bases removed from V and 7 bases from J, the gap between germline ends came to 15 bases. Germline-derived CDR1 and CDR2 are MNHEY and SMNVEV (reference sequence). The CDR3 is 14 residues long. CDR3: CASSYTSLDHTQYF. In DNA form, the CDR3 reads TGTGCCAGCAGTTATACTTCACTAGATCATACGCAGTATTTT.

V and J are TRBV2 and TRBJ2-7, with D perhaps TRBD1 (6 bases). CDR1 is SNHLY, CDR2 FYNNEI, per germline. V was clipped by 0 bases and J by 2 bases, with 14 bases between them. The CDR3 spans 16 residues. DNA of the CDR3: TGTGCCAGCAGTGAAGCTAGCAGGGGAAATACCTACGAGCAGTACTTC. The encoded protein is CASSEASRGNTYEQYF.

The chain employs TRBV18 and TRBJ2-3; tentatively, D is TRBD2 (5 bases). The CDR3 totals 15 residues. With 2 bases removed from V and 2 bases from J, the gap between germline ends came to 11 bases. The germline gives CDR1 KGHSH, CDR2 LQKENI. As DNA, the CDR3 is TGTGCCAGCTCACCAGTGGACTCCTTCACAGATACGCAGTATTTT. This gives the protein CASSPVDSFTDTQYF.

The genes are TRBV11-2 and TRBJ2-1, with 13 bases identical to TRBD2. The CDR3 contains 19 residues. V was clipped by 5 bases and J by 3 bases; unmatched bases: 13. The germline V gene encodes CDR1 SGHAT and CDR2 FQNNGV. The CDR3 reads CASSLTQLAGGPSYNEQFF. CDR3 nucleotides: TGTGCCAGCAGCCTAACCCAACTAGCGGGGGGGCCTAGCTACAATGAGCAGTTCTTC. The full variable domain, rest sourced from reference TRBV11-2 and TRBJ2-1, is EAGVAQSPRYKIIEKRQSVAFWCNPISGHATLYWYQQILGQGPKLLIQFQNNGVVDDSQLPKDRFSAERLKGVDSTLKIQPAKLEDSAVYLCASSLTQLAGGPSYNEQFFGPGTRLTVL.

The gene calls are TRBV6-8 and TRBJ1-5; a weak D match, TRBD1 (5 bases). The CDR3 loop spans 19 amino acids. Between the trimmed V and J ends, which lost 2 bases and 0 bases, there was a span of 20 bases. CDR1 and CDR2 from the germline V gene are MNHGY and SAAAGT. The CDR3 sequence: CASSYAGQWLPNSNQPQHF. DNA for the CDR3: TGTGCCAGCAGTTACGCGGGGCAGTGGCTCCCTAATAGCAATCAGCCCCAGCATTTT.

The chain carries TRBV5-1 and TRBJ2-1; 9 bases fit TRBD1. This CDR3 region has 16 residues. The trim removed 4 bases at V and 5 bases at J, leaving 10 bases unmatched. Per the germline V gene, CDR1 is SGHRS and CDR2 is YFSETQ. In DNA, the CDR3 is TGCGCCAGCAGCGCCCCACCGGGACAGGGTAACAATGAGCAGTTCTTC. Protein product: CASSAPPGQGNNEQFF.

This clone was found a few times. This chain connects TRBV4-2 to TRBJ1-6, with D possibly being TRBD1 (5 bases). The ends were cut back, 0 bases at V and 6 bases at J, with 12 bases in the middle. CDR1 and CDR2 (germline): LGHNA, YNFKEQ. The CDR3 totals 16 residues. CDR3 nucleotides: TGTGCCAGCAGCCAAGAACGGGGGACCGCTAATTCACCCCTCCACTTT. Translation: CASSQERGTANSPLHF.

The chain employs TRBV18 and TRBJ2-1; 7 bases match TRBD1. The CDR3 consists of 15 residues. V dropped 2 bases and J dropped 2; count of bases not matched to a gene: 3. Germline V gene sequence: CDR1 KGHSH, CDR2 LQKENI. This CDR3 is CASSPTGQTYNEQFF. The CDR3 nucleotides are TGTGCCAGCTCACCAACGGGACAGACCTACAATGAGCAGTTCTTC.

The rearrangement links TRBV6-1 to TRBJ2-7; the D is unclear. Trimming took off 1 base at V and 3 bases at J, with 16 bases between the two ends. This CDR3 is 16 amino acids long. CDR1 and CDR2 (germline): MNHNS, SASEGT. The DNA for the CDR3 is TGTGCCAGCAGTGAAGTTAGCCGCCAAACACTCTACGAGCAGTACTTC. It translates to CASSEVSRQTLYEQYF.

The CDR3 here is CASRGQGSEKLFF. The CDR3 nucleotides read TGTGCCAGCAGGGGACAGGGAAGTGAAAAACTGTTTTTT. The rearrangement uses TRBV7-9 and TRBJ1-4, with 9 nucleotides matching TRBD1. V lost 6 bases to trimming and J lost 7 bases; unmatched junction nucleotides: 3. The CDR3 is 13 amino acids. Per germline, CDR1 SEHNR and CDR2 FQNEAQ (reference sequence).

The gene calls are TRBV19 and TRBJ1-2; 8 positions agree with TRBD1. The trim removed 1 base at V and 3 bases at J, leaving 4 bases unmatched. CDR3 length: 15 residues. CDR1 is LNHDA, CDR2 SQIVND, per germline (reference sequence). The CDR3 nucleotides read TGTGCCAGTAGTATAGCCCGACAGGGGTACTATGGCTACACCTTC. This codes for CASSIARQGYYGYTF.

V gene TRBV5-1 combines with J gene TRBJ2-1; D could derive from TRBD1 or TRBD2 (8 bases each). Germline CDR1 SGHRS, CDR2 YFSETQ. Trimming cost V 8 bases and J 2 bases, with 14 bases left between them. The CDR3 covers 14 residues. The CDR3 sequence is CASSGTGTYNEQFF. As DNA, the CDR3 is TGCGCCAGTAGCGGGACAGGAACCTACAATGAGCAGTTCTTC.

V and J are TRBV4-1 and TRBJ2-7, with a tentative D call TRBD2 (6 bases). The CDR3 contains 15 residues. Per germline, CDR1 MGHRA and CDR2 YSYEKL. The germline V and J ends were trimmed by 0 bases and 0 bases, with 9 bases remaining between them. CDR3 region: CASSQEFGSSYEQYF. As DNA, the CDR3 is TGCGCCAGCAGCCAAGAATTCGGGAGCTCCTACGAGCAGTACTTC.